These T cell receptor beta chains were read from a single sample in a study of cytomegalovirus exposure and HLA in healthy donors. Generated by immunoSEQ multiplex PCR, the TCRdb table keeps only in-frame clones and is missing some. Of tens of thousands of clones in the sample, approximately 80% were seen once. The sequenced sample consisted of PBMCs. The receptors were sampled from a man aged 45 to 65 in good health and CMV-seropositive. Each CDR3 is given with its conserved first and last residue. The D gene is left open where the match is weak. Clone sizes are given selectively: once, few, many, or a class where the clone is expanded.

D gene | clone size | V gene | CDR3 protein
. | . | TRBV4-1 | CASSQDSGRETQYF
TRBD1 | . | TRBV5-1 | CASSLEGARTNEKLFF
TRBD1 | . | TRBV4-2 | CASSRADRDLGNTIYF
. | . | TRBV19 | CASSIHGQGRETQYF
. | . | TRBV19 | CASSIGDSRVQPQHF
. | . | TRBV9 | CASSGGAGQPDTGELFF
TRBD1 | . | TRBV5-1 | CASSSTAGGADSQYF
TRBD2 | . | TRBV7-9 | CSSSFGTSGYEQYF
. | . | TRBV10-2 | CASSLRDSGNTIYF
. | . | TRBV7-2 | CASSTLAIDNEQFF
TRBD2 | . | TRBV25-1 | CASSDLIGLDGGETQYF
. | . | TRBV4-2 | CASSQDIVGANTGELFF
TRBD1 | . | TRBV29-1 | CSAGSLDRVLAFF
TRBD1 | . | TRBV19 | CASRTGVYTGELFF
TRBD1 | . | TRBV10-3 | CAVKGQQNTEAFF
. | . | TRBV11-3 | CASSPGTTFTDTQYF
TRBD2 | . | TRBV4-1 | CASTPTGGFPYEQYF
. | . | TRBV5-4 | CASSFSTGTGELFF
TRBD2 | . | TRBV2 | CASSEPGLDGEQFF
. | . | TRBV21-1 | CASSRDGGGLNEKLFF
. | . | TRBV18 | CASSPRGRGVTNEKLFF
TRBD2 | . | TRBV9 | CASSVAGAGSTDTQYF
TRBD1 | few | TRBV10-3 | CATKPGQGTYEQYF
TRBD1 | . | TRBV9 | CASSAGTGLAYEQYF
TRBD2 | . | TRBV5-3 | CARSGGLVPFF
TRBD1 | few | TRBV18 | CASSPAGTDNTGELFF
. | . | TRBV6-6 | CASRGGPGELFF
. | . | TRBV29-1 | CSVEGTGGLTQYF
. | . | TRBV6-4 | CASSNEVGAYNEQFF
TRBD2 | . | TRBV7-3 | CASSAQLAGGTDTQYF
. | . | TRBV4-1 | CASRAGAADNGYTF
. | . | TRBV6-5 | CASSYSPGLGTGELFF
TRBD2 | . | TRBV7-9 | CASSVGLAAYEQYF
. | . | TRBV5-8 | CASTFGGINQPQHF
TRBD1 | . | TRBV18 | CASSPDRGTEAFF